Listed here are 15 T cell receptor beta chains from one sample, sequenced in a study of Graves' ophthalmopathy and Graves' hyperthyroidism. Amplified TCR beta CDR3 regions were obtained using RNA transcripts as template. The authors performed first-round RT-PCR with HTBI primers and then a second-round multiplex PCR. MiXCR, run by TCRdb on the multiplex PCR reads, gives a single entry per CDR3 protein. The table has about 600,000 distinct CDR3 sequences, less than 40% seen once. The sequencing sample was made of peripheral blood or thyroid tissue (not recorded which). These receptors came from an adult man with Graves' hyperthyroidism.

The sample holds many counts of this clonotype. The chain uses TRBV10-3 and TRBJ2-5, with D maybe TRBD1 (6 bases). The CDR3 runs 14 residues. Trimming pared 4 bases from V and 5 bases from J, leaving 14 bases between. Per the germline V gene, CDR1 is ENHRY and CDR2 is SYGVKD. The CDR3 region has the DNA TGTGCCATCAGTGGGACAGTTAACTCGGAGACCCAGTACTTC. This encodes CAISGTVNSETQYF.

V usage is TRBV10-1 and J usage is TRBJ2-7; 7 nucleotides agree with TRBD2. V dropped 2 bases and J dropped 7; count of bases not matched to a gene: 8. CDR1 is WNHNN and CDR2 is SYGVQD in the germline V gene (reference sequence). The CDR3 is made up of 14 amino acids. Written as DNA, the CDR3 is TGCGCCAGCAGTGAGGGGACTAATTACAATGAGCAGTACTTC. Protein sequence: CASSEGTNYNEQYF.

Comment on this clonotype: A much larger clone lies one base from this, so it may be a read error. The chain is built from TRBV20-1 and TRBJ2-7, with 7 bases aligning to TRBD2. This CDR3 region has 14 residues. Germline CDR1 is DFQATT and CDR2 is SNEGSKA (reference sequence). Unmatched junction bases numbered 16, after V lost 7 bases and J lost 7 bases. The CDR3 bases are TGCAGTGTTAGGGCAACCGGGAGGAAGTATGAGCAGTACTTC. It encodes CSVRATGRKYEQYF.

This clonotype was observed a handful of times. The chain couples TRBV19 to TRBJ1-2; the match to TRBD1 covers 7 bases. Trimming removed 6 bases from V and 3 bases from J; junction bases left unmatched: 4. This CDR3 is 13 amino acids long. CDR1 is LNHDA, CDR2 SQIVND, per germline (reference sequence). The CDR3 loop reads CASRTGPDYGYTF. DNA of the CDR3: TGTGCCAGTAGGACAGGGCCAGACTATGGCTACACCTTC.

A note on this clonotype: The germline gene is not matched at one end of the junction; a read error may be the cause. The V gene is TRBV7-9, the J gene TRBJ2-6, with 7 bases matching TRBD1. Germline V lookup: CDR1 SEHNR, CDR2 FQNEAQ (reference sequence). This CDR3 spans 13 amino acids. CDR3 nucleotides: TGTGCCAGCAGCGTCACAGGGGAGAACACTGAAGCTTTC. Translating it yields CASSVTGENTEAF.

This clonotype came up a few times. The V call is TRBV7-2, the J call TRBJ1-2, with D perhaps matching TRBD1 (6 bases). CDR3 length: 14 amino acids. The ends were cut back, 5 bases at V and 2 bases at J, with 12 bases in the middle. The germline gives CDR1 SGHTA, CDR2 FQGNSA. The CDR3 loop reads CASSDLGQNYGYTF. In nucleotides, the CDR3 is TGTGCCAGCAGCGACTTAGGACAGAACTATGGCTACACCTTC.

As regards this clonotype: This may stem from a read error, because a much larger clone lies one nucleotide away. This chain connects TRBV10-1 to TRBJ2-7; D might be TRBD2 (5 bases). CDR1 is WNHNN, CDR2 SYGVQD, per germline (reference sequence). This CDR3 has 14 residues. The chain's CDR3 is CASSEGGRAFEQYF. The CDR3 region has the DNA TGTGCCAGCAGTGAAGGTGGGAGAGCGTTCGAGCAGTACTTC.

The sample holds many counts of this clonotype. The V and J genes are TRBV7-9 and TRBJ1-4, with TRBD1 matching over 9 bases. V was clipped by 5 bases and J by 5 bases; unmatched bases: 6. From germline, CDR1 is SEHNR and CDR2 FQNEAQ (reference sequence). This CDR3 spans 15 amino acids. CDR3 bases: TGTGCCAGCAGCCGCCGACAGGGGGGGAATGAAAAACTGTTTTTT. Translation gives CASSRRQGGNEKLFF. The full variable domain, rest sourced from reference TRBV7-9 and TRBJ1-4, is DTGVSQNPRHKITKRGQNVTFRCDPISEHNRLYWYRQTLGQGPEFLTYFQNEAQLEKSRLLSDRFSAERPKGSFSTLEIQRTEQGDSAMYLCASSRRQGGNEKLFFGSGTQLSVL.

The V and J genes are TRBV10-3 and TRBJ1-6; TRBD1 matches at 9 bases. CDR3 size: 13 residues. Germline V lookup: CDR1 ENHRY, CDR2 SYGVKD. Unmatched junction bases numbered 8, after V lost 10 bases and J lost 10 bases. The chain's CDR3 is CARSRDRDSPLHF. CDR3 in DNA: TGTGCCAGGTCCCGGGACAGGGACTCACCCCTCCACTTT.

The chain carries TRBV10-3 and TRBJ2-2; no clear D. The CDR3 covers 15 residues. Per germline, CDR1 ENHRY and CDR2 SYGVKD. The ends were cut back, 2 bases at V and 4 bases at J, with 11 bases in the middle. The CDR3 reads CAISELTLTTGELFF. CDR3 bases: TGTGCCATCAGTGAGCTTACCCTAACCACCGGGGAGCTGTTTTTT.

This clonotype came up many times. V gene TRBV12-3 or TRBV12-4 combines with J gene TRBJ1-2; D gene unclear. Trimming took 3 bases from V and 4 from J, leaving 6 bases between them. This CDR3 is 12 amino acids long. The CDR3 loop reads CASSFRFYGYTF. The DNA for the CDR3 is TGTGCCAGCAGTTTCAGGTTCTATGGCTACACCTTC.

This clonotype has a count of ten or more. This chain joins TRBV2 and TRBJ1-5; TRBD1 matches 9 bases. The CDR3 covers 15 residues. CDR1 SNHLY and CDR2 FYNNEI come from the germline V gene. Trimming took 6 bases from V and 7 from J; bases not matched to a gene: 10. CDR3 region: CASRAGQGIWQPQHF. The CDR3 nucleotides read TGTGCCAGCAGGGCCGGACAGGGGATTTGGCAGCCCCAGCATTTT. Full variable domain (missing parts from reference TRBV2 and TRBJ1-5): EPEVTQTPSHQVTQMGQEVILRCVPISNHLYFYWYRQILGQKVEFLVSFYNNEISEKSEIFDDQFSVERPDGSNFTLKIRSTKLEDSAMYFCASRAGQGIWQPQHFGDGTRLSIL.

This clonotype showed up just a few times. J is TRBJ1-2 and V is TRBV19; possibly TRBD1 for D (5 bases). This CDR3 comprises 16 residues. From germline, CDR1 is LNHDA and CDR2 SQIVND (reference sequence). Deletions cut 0 bases from V and 4 bases from J, with 15 bases between. The CDR3 protein is CASSIDGMGVIYGYTF. The CDR3 DNA reads TGTGCCAGTAGTATAGACGGCATGGGGGTGATCTATGGCTACACCTTC.

The V and J genes are TRBV11-3 and TRBJ2-7; TRBD2 matches at 8 bases. Germline V gene sequence: CDR1 SGHNT, CDR2 YENEEA. The CDR3 is 12 amino acids. Germline trimming cut 7 bases from V and 7 bases from J; bases unmatched to any gene: 6. CDR3 region: CASTSGGREQYF. In DNA form, the CDR3 reads TGTGCCAGCACCTCGGGGGGGCGTGAGCAGTACTTC.

This clonotype was detected ten times or more. The CDR3 coding sequence is TGCAGCGTTGAAGAAAACAGGGGGCCGATTGGCTACACCTTC. It is translated as CSVEENRGPIGYTF. The chain joins TRBV29-1 to TRBJ1-2, with 9 bases aligning to TRBD1. This CDR3 has 14 amino acids. Germline CDR1 is SQVTM and CDR2 is ANQGSEA. V shed 0 bases, J shed 7 bases, and the junction held 6 bases outside the gene matches.